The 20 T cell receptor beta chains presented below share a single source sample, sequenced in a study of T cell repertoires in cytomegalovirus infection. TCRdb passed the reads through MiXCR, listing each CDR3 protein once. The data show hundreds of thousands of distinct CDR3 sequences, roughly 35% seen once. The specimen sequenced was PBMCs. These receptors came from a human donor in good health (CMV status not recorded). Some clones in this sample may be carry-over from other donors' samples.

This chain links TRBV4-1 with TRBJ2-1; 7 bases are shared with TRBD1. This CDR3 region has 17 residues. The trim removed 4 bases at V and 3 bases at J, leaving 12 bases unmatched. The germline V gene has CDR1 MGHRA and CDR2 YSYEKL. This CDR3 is CASSPGGEGFGYNEQFF. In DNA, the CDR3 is TGCGCCAGCAGCCCAGGGGGAGAGGGATTTGGCTACAATGAGCAGTTCTTC.

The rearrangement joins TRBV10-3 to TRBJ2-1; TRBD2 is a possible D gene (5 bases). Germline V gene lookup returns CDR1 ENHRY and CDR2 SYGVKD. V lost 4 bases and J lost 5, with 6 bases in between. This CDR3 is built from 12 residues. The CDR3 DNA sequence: TGTGCCATCAGTGTACTAGACAATGAGCAGTTCTTC. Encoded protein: CAISVLDNEQFF.

The CDR3 reads CASSQEKGTYGYTF. CDR3 bases: TGCGCCAGCAGCCAAGAAAAGGGGACCTATGGCTACACCTTC. The V call is TRBV4-1, the J call TRBJ1-2; the D gene is possibly TRBD1 (5 bases). The ends were cut back, 0 bases at V and 4 bases at J, with 9 bases in the middle. The CDR3 is made up of 14 amino acids. Germline V gene sequence: CDR1 MGHRA, CDR2 YSYEKL.

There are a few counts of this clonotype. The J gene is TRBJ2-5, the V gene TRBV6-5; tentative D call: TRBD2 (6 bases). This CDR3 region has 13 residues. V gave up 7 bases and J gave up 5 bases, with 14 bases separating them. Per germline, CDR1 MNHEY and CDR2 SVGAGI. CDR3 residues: CASTSGGAETQYF. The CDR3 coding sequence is TGTGCCAGCACCTCCGGGGGAGCGGAGACCCAGTACTTC.

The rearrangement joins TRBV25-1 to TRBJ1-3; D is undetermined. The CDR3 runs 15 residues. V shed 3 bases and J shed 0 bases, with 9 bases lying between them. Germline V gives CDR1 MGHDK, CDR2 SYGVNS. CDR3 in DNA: TGTGCCAGCAGTGACACCTCGAGCTCTGGAAACACCATATATTTT. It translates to CASSDTSSSGNTIYF.

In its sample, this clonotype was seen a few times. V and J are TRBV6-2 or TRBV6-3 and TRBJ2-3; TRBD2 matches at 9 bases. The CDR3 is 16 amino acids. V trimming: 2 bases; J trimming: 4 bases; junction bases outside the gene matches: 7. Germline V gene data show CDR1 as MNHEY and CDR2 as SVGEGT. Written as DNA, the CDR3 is TGTGCCAGCAGTTACGGCGGCGGGGGGGCGGCAGATACGCAGTATTTT. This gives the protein CASSYGGGGAADTQYF.

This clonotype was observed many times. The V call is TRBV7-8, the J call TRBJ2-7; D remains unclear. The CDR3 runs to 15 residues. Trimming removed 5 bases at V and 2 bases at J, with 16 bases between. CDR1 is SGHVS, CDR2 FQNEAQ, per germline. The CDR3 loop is CASSPSNRFPYEQYF. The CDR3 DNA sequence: TGTGCCAGCAGCCCTTCTAATAGGTTCCCCTACGAGCAGTACTTC. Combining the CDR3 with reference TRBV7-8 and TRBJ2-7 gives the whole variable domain GAGVSQSPRYKVAKRGQDVALRCDPISGHVSLFWYQQALGQGPEFLTYFQNEAQLDKSGLPSDRFFAERPEGSVSTLKIQRTQQEDSAVYLCASSPSNRFPYEQYFGPGTRLTVT.

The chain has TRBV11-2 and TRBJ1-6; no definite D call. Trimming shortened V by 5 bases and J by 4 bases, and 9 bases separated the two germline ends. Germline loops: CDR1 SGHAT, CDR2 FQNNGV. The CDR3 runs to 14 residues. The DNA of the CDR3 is TGTGCCAGCAGCCCCGAAGGATATAATTCACCCCTCCACTTT. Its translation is CASSPEGYNSPLHF.

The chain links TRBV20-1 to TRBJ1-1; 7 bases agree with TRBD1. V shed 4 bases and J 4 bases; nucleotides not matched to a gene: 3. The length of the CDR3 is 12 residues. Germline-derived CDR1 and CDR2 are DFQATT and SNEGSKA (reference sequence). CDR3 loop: CSATGGGTEAFF. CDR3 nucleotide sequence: TGCAGTGCTACAGGGGGTGGCACTGAAGCTTTCTTT.

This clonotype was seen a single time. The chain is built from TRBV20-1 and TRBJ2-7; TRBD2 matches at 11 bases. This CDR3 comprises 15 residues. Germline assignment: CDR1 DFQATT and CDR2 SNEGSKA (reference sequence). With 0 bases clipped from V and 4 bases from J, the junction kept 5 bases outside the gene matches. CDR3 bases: TGCAGTGCTAGAGAACCTAGCGGGAGGCTATACGAGCAGTACTTC. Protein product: CSAREPSGRLYEQYF.

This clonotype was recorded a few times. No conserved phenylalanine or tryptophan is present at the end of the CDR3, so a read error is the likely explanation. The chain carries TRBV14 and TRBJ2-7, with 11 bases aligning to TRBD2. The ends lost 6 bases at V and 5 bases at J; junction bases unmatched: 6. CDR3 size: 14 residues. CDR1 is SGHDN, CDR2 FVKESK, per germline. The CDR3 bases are TGTGCCAGCAGTCCCTTAGCGGGGGGGCACGAGCAGTACTTA. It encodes CASSPLAGGHEQYL.

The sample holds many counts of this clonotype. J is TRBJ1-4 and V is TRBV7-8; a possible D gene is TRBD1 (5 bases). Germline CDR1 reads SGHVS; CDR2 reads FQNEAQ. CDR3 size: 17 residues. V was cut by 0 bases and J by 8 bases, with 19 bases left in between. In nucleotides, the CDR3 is TGTGCCAGCAGCTTAGCCACCGCGGGGGTAATGGGGGAAAAACTGTTTTTT. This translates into CASSLATAGVMGEKLFF.

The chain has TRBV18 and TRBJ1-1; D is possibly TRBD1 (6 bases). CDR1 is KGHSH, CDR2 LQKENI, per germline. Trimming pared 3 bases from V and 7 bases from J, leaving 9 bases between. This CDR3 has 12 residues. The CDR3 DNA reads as TGTGCCAGCTCACCCCAGGACAGTGAAGCTTTCTTT. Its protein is CASSPQDSEAFF.

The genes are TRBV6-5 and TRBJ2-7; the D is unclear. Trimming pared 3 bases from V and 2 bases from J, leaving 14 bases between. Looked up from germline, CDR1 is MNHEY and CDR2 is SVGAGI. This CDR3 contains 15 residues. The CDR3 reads CASSYSPQATYEQYF. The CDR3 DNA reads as TGTGCCAGCAGTTATTCCCCACAAGCGACCTACGAGCAGTACTTC.

CDR3 nucleotide sequence: TGCGCCAGCTTCCGGGATTCCGGCTACGAGCAGTACTTC. Translated: CASFRDSGYEQYF. The V and J genes are TRBV5-1 and TRBJ2-7; maybe TRBD2 (5 bases). The CDR3 contains 13 residues. The germline V and J ends were trimmed by 7 bases and 3 bases, with 14 bases remaining between them. The germline V gene encodes CDR1 SGHRS and CDR2 YFSETQ.

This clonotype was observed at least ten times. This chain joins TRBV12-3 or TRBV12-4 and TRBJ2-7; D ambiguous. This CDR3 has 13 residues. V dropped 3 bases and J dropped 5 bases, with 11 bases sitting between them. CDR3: CASSFQGSHEQYF. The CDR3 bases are TGTGCCAGCAGTTTTCAAGGGTCCCACGAGCAGTACTTC.

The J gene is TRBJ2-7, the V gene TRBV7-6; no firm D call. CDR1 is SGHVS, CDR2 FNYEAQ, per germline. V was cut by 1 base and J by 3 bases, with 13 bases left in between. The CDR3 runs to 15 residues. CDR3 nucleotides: TGTGCCAGCAGCTTAGTCTCTGCCCACTTCTACGAGCAGTACTTC. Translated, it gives CASSLVSAHFYEQYF.

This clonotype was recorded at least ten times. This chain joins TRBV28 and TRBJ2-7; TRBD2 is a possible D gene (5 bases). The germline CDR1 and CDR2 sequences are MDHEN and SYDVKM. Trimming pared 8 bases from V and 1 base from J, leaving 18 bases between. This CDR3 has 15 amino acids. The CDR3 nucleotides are TGTGCCAGCGGAGGCATAAGAAGGCCATCCTACGAGCAGTACTTC. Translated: CASGGIRRPSYEQYF.

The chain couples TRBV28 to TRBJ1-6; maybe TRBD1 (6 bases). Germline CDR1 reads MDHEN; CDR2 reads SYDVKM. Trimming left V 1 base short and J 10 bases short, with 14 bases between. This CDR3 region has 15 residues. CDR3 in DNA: TGTGCCAGCAGTTTATCCCCAGGGGCTAAGTCACCCCTCCACTTT. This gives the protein CASSLSPGAKSPLHF.

As DNA, the CDR3 is TGTGCCAGCTTGGGGTGGCCCGGGGATACGCAGTATTTT. It is translated as CASLGWPGDTQYF. This chain joins TRBV6-2 or TRBV6-3 and TRBJ2-3, with D unclear. CDR1 is MNHEY and CDR2 is SVGEGT in the germline V gene. This CDR3 contains 13 residues. Trimming took 8 bases from V and 6 from J, leaving 15 bases between them.